These 26 T cell receptor beta chains came from one sample sequenced in a study of blood T cells in healthy people across ages. Combining a sample-barcoded 5' primer with a J-beta primer mix, a second PCR ran for roughly 6 to 11 cycles. From the 5' RACE reads, TCRdb called clonotypes with MiXCR, one entry per CDR3 protein. In the table there are 780,000 or so distinct CDR3 sequences, 45% to 70% of which are singletons. Material for sequencing was blood. These receptors originate from a middle-aged man in good health.

The chain employs TRBV7-9 and TRBJ1-2; D remains ambiguous. V was clipped by 5 bases and J by 8 bases, with 9 bases between them. CDR3 size: 11 residues. Germline V lookup: CDR1 SEHNR, CDR2 FQNEAQ (reference sequence). This CDR3 is CASSTSWGYTF. CDR3 coding DNA: TGTGCCAGCAGCACCTCGTGGGGCTACACCTTC.

The gene calls are TRBV5-1 and TRBJ2-7; TRBD2 matches at 14 bases. The trim removed 3 bases at V and 4 bases at J, leaving 12 bases unmatched. The germline V gene encodes CDR1 SGHRS and CDR2 YFSETQ. The CDR3 covers 18 residues. CDR3 in amino acids: CASSWTTGLAGARYEQYF. CDR3 coding DNA: TGCGCCAGCAGCTGGACGACGGGACTAGCGGGAGCACGATACGAGCAGTACTTC.

As concerns this clonotype: This CDR3 fails to terminate in the conserved phenylalanine or tryptophan, so it likely reflects a read error. The chain uses TRBV2 and TRBJ2-3; D unclear. This CDR3 has 13 residues. Germline V lookup: CDR1 SNHLY, CDR2 FYNNEI. V was trimmed by 10 bases and J by 0 bases, leaving 11 bases between them. CDR3 loop: CATSRTSTDTQYV. CDR3 in DNA: TGTGCCACCAGCCGAACTAGCACAGATACGCAGTATGTT.

As concerns this clonotype: No conserved phenylalanine or tryptophan ends this CDR3, so it is likely a read error. The chain uses TRBV5-1 and TRBJ2-5; D perhaps matches TRBD1 (6 bases). The end of the DNA is better explained by TRBJ2-7, so the J call may be wrong. Germline CDR1 SGHRS, CDR2 YFSETQ. The CDR3 consists of 13 residues. CDR3 coding DNA: TGCGCCAGCAGCTCTGGGGGCAGCACCGAGCAGTACTTA. This translates into CASSSGGSTEQYL.

V is TRBV12-5 and J is TRBJ1-2; a weak D match, TRBD1 (6 bases). Germline values: CDR1 LGHNT, CDR2 FRNRAP. Trimming took off 7 bases at V and 0 bases at J, with 21 bases between the two ends. The CDR3 spans 17 residues. The CDR3 bases are TGTGCTAGTGCCCAATCCGGGACACTCCAAACTAACTATGGCTACACCTTC. It specifies CASAQSGTLQTNYGYTF.

The V call is TRBV5-1, the J call TRBJ2-1; D is uncertain. The CDR3 length is 15 residues. Per the germline V gene, CDR1 is SGHRS and CDR2 is YFSETQ. V lost 4 bases and J 0 bases, leaving 11 bases between the germline ends. CDR3 nucleotide sequence: TGCGCCAGCAGCAACCTCTCGAGCTCCTACAATGAGCAGTTCTTC. It codes for CASSNLSSSYNEQFF.

Only a few counts were recorded for this clonotype. V usage is TRBV10-2 and J usage is TRBJ2-2; D is perhaps TRBD1 or TRBD2 (6 bases each). Germline V gene lookup returns CDR1 WSHSY and CDR2 SAAADI. V shed 6 bases and J shed 6 bases, with 23 bases lying between them. The CDR3 has 17 residues. The CDR3 nucleotides are TGCGCCAGCAGAACGTCAAGGGGGGAACGTGTGTCCGGGGAGCTGTTTTTT. This encodes CASRTSRGERVSGELFF.

V usage is TRBV2 and J usage is TRBJ2-6; 8 bases agree with TRBD1. This CDR3 has 17 residues. CDR1 and CDR2 from the germline V gene are SNHLY and FYNNEI. V lost 6 bases, J lost 0 bases, and 7 bases stayed unmatched. The CDR3 nucleotides are TGTGCCAGCAGAATCCAGGGGGCGCCCTCTGGGGCCAACGTCCTGACTTTC. Encoded protein: CASRIQGAPSGANVLTF.

V gene TRBV28 combines with J gene TRBJ2-1, with a weak D call TRBD2 (5 bases). Deletions cut 6 bases from V and 1 base from J, with 16 bases between. This CDR3 is built from 16 residues. The germline gives CDR1 MDHEN, CDR2 SYDVKM. In DNA form, the CDR3 reads TGTGCCAGCAGCCCCCTAGTGAGGGTGTCCTACAATGAGCAGTTCTTC. Translated, it gives CASSPLVRVSYNEQFF. Full variable domain (outside the CDR3, taken from reference TRBV28 and TRBJ2-1): DVKVTQSSRYLVKRTGEKVFLECVQDMDHENMFWYRQDPGLGLRLIYFSYDVKMKEKGDIPEGYSVSREKKERFSLILESASTNQTSMYLCASSPLVRVSYNEQFFGPGTRLTVL.

The chain is built from TRBV27 and TRBJ2-4; 9 bases fit TRBD2. Germline V gene sequence: CDR1 MNHEY, CDR2 SMNVEV (reference sequence). V was pared by 5 bases and J by 0 bases, with 14 bases of the junction left unmatched. The CDR3 sequence is 19 residues long. The chain's CDR3 is CASSEGLAKLSLAKNIQYF. CDR3 sequence (DNA): TGTGCCAGCAGTGAGGGACTAGCAAAACTAAGCCTAGCCAAAAACATTCAGTACTTC.

This sequence joins TRBV15 and TRBJ2-7; 9 nucleotides match TRBD2. The germline CDR1 and CDR2 sequences are LNHNV and YYDKDF (reference sequence). This CDR3 is 14 amino acids long. V lost 5 bases and J lost 3; bases outside the gene matches: 5. The CDR3 is CATSRSGSVYEQYF. In DNA, the CDR3 is TGTGCCACCAGCCGTAGCGGGAGTGTCTACGAGCAGTACTTC.

The J gene is TRBJ2-5, the V gene TRBV7-2, with unresolved D. Trimming took 5 bases from V and 4 from J, leaving 8 bases between them. The CDR3 runs to 12 residues. CDR1 is SGHTA, CDR2 FQGNSA, per germline. CDR3 nucleotide sequence: TGTGCCAGCAGCAATATGCCAGAGACCCAGTACTTC. This codes for CASSNMPETQYF. Full variable domain (outside the CDR3, taken from reference TRBV7-2 and TRBJ2-5): GAGVSQSPSNKVTEKGKDVELRCDPISGHTALYWYRQSLGQGLEFLIYFQGNSAPDKSGLPSDRFSAERTGGSVSTLTIQRTQQEDSAVYLCASSNMPETQYFGPGTRLLVL.

The V call is TRBV20-1, the J call TRBJ2-5; maybe TRBD2 (6 bases). Germline V CDR1 and CDR2: DFQATT, SNEGSKA (reference sequence). Trimming stripped 0 bases from V and 2 bases from J, with 16 bases between. The CDR3 runs 16 residues. CDR3 residues: CSARDRMGGRQETQYF. In DNA, the CDR3 is TGCAGTGCTAGAGATCGGATGGGGGGACGTCAAGAGACCCAGTACTTC.

The genes are TRBV5-1 and TRBJ2-1, with 7 bases identical to TRBD1. This CDR3 spans 14 amino acids. The J segment lost 6 bases and the V segment lost 1 base, leaving 4 bases of the junction unmatched. The germline V gene encodes CDR1 SGHRS and CDR2 YFSETQ. CDR3 sequence reads: CASSLPAGGNEQFF. CDR3 DNA sequence: TGCGCCAGCAGCTTGCCCGCAGGGGGCAATGAGCAGTTCTTC.

The chain couples TRBV24-1 to TRBJ2-3; no firm D call. Trimming removed 3 bases from V and 2 bases from J, with 5 bases in between. This CDR3 region has 13 residues. Germline values: CDR1 KGHDR, CDR2 SFDVKD. The CDR3 loop is CATSDTATDTQYF. The CDR3 DNA is TGTGCCACCAGTGATACCGCCACAGATACGCAGTATTTT.

There are a few counts of this clonotype. This rearrangement joins TRBV6-5 to TRBJ1-6, with unresolved D. Trimming removed 2 bases from V and 7 bases from J, with 9 bases in between. CDR1 MNHEY and CDR2 SVGAGI come from the germline V gene. There are 14 residues in the CDR3. The CDR3 bases are TGTGCCAGCAGTTACGGGCGGAGAAATTCACCCCTCCACTTT. This encodes CASSYGRRNSPLHF.

The V and J genes are TRBV6-6 and TRBJ1-1; 8 nucleotides agree with TRBD1. The CDR3 is 17 amino acids. V shed 6 bases and J 1 base; nucleotides not matched to a gene: 13. Germline V gives CDR1 MNHNY, CDR2 SVGAGI (reference sequence). The CDR3 spells CASSQTGGQGKNTEAFF. CDR3 nucleotide sequence: TGTGCCAGCAGCCAAACAGGTGGACAGGGAAAGAACACTGAAGCTTTCTTT.

The chain uses TRBV19 and TRBJ2-2; D is ambiguous. The CDR3 sequence is 12 residues long. The germline V gene encodes CDR1 LNHDA and CDR2 SQIVND (reference sequence). Trimming took 3 bases from V and 6 from J, leaving 5 bases between them. CDR3 in amino acids: CASSILPGELFF. For the CDR3, the DNA is TGTGCCAGTAGTATCCTTCCCGGGGAGCTGTTTTTT.

V gene TRBV7-2 combines with J gene TRBJ2-7; D is uncertain. V lost 1 base and J lost 0, with 7 bases in between. The germline V gene encodes CDR1 SGHTA and CDR2 FQGNSA. The CDR3 has 14 residues. The CDR3 region is CASSLEIHSYEQYF. The CDR3 DNA reads TGTGCCAGCAGCTTAGAAATTCACTCCTACGAGCAGTACTTC.

The V gene is TRBV4-3, the J gene TRBJ2-7; TRBD1 might be the D (5 bases). The J call could be wrong; TRBJ2-4 is a better fit for the DNA end. There are 15 residues in the CDR3. Germline V gene lookup returns CDR1 LGHNA and CDR2 YSLEER. CDR3 region: CASSQIEGAGNIQYF. The CDR3 DNA reads TGCGCCAGCAGCCAAATCGAAGGGGCCGGAAACATTCAGTACTTC.

The rearrangement uses TRBV20-1 and TRBJ2-3; tentative D call: TRBD2 (6 bases). V lost 4 bases, J lost 5 bases, and 13 bases lay in between. The CDR3 runs 13 residues. Germline CDR1 is DFQATT and CDR2 is SNEGSKA (reference sequence). The CDR3, as DNA: TGCAGTGCTACCCCTCACGGGGGAGATACGCAGTATTTT. Its protein is CSATPHGGDTQYF.

V is TRBV4-1 and J is TRBJ1-4; D not resolved. Deletions cut 0 bases from V and 7 bases from J, with 9 bases between. CDR3 length: 14 amino acids. Looked up from germline, CDR1 is MGHRA and CDR2 is YSYEKL. In DNA form, the CDR3 reads TGCGCCAGCAGCCAAGATCCATCAGCTGAAAAACTGTTTTTT. Protein product: CASSQDPSAEKLFF.

The rearrangement uses TRBV7-9 and TRBJ2-4; no firm D call. The J call is doubtful: the DNA matches TRBJ2-7 better. The CDR3 consists of 15 residues. CDR1 SEHNR and CDR2 FQNEAQ come from the germline V gene (reference sequence). The CDR3 spells CASSLGAPLSYEQYF. CDR3 coding DNA: TGTGCCAGCAGCTTAGGGGCGCCCCTTTCCTACGAGCAGTACTTC.

The chain is built from TRBV27 and TRBJ2-7, with TRBD1 matching 7 bases. V shed 5 bases, J shed 5 bases, and the junction held 6 bases outside the gene matches. The V gene's germline CDR1 is MNHEY and CDR2 SMNVEV (reference sequence). The CDR3 is made up of 13 amino acids. As DNA, the CDR3 is TGTGCCAGCAGTCCTTCCGACAGGGACGAGCAGTACTTC. This gives the protein CASSPSDRDEQYF.

V is TRBV27 and J is TRBJ2-1; D is unclear. V was trimmed by 2 bases and J by 4 bases, leaving 9 bases between them. The CDR3 has 14 residues. Germline assignment: CDR1 MNHEY and CDR2 SMNVEV (reference sequence). The CDR3 sequence: CASSLLDAYNEQFF. CDR3 DNA: TGTGCCAGCAGTTTACTAGATGCTTACAATGAGCAGTTCTTC.

This chain links TRBV5-1 with TRBJ2-1; D not resolved. The V gene's germline CDR1 is SGHRS and CDR2 YFSETQ. This CDR3 has 17 residues. Trimming took off 0 bases at V and 0 bases at J, with 13 bases between the two ends. For the CDR3, the DNA is TGCGCCAGCAGCTTGGGAGGTCTATTAAGCTCCTACAATGAGCAGTTCTTC. Protein sequence: CASSLGGLLSSYNEQFF.